This T cell receptor beta chain was captured by sequencing in a study of blood T cell repertoires in COVID-19. Sequenced by immunoSEQ multiplex PCR; TCRdb stores in-frame clones only, minus some. The data contain 200,000 to 300,000 clones, roughly 84% of them singletons. CDR1 and CDR2 from the germline V gene are SGHTA and FQGNSA. The CDR3 length is 15 residues. Trimming removed 6 bases from V and 4 bases from J; junction bases left unmatched: 8. Sequencing used peripheral blood. The J gene is TRBJ1-2, the V gene TRBV7-2, with 10 bases aligning to TRBD1. This TCR came from a man aged 40-49 years who had recovered from COVID-19. The CDR3 nucleotides read TGTGCCAGCAGTAAACATCGGACAGGGGGCTATGGCTACACCTTC. Protein: CASSKHRTGGYGYTF. The whole variable domain, remainder taken from reference TRBV7-2 and TRBJ1-2, is GAGVSQSPSNKVTEKGKDVELRCDPISGHTALYWYRQSLGQGLEFLIYFQGNSAPDKSGLPSDRFSAERTGGSVSTLTIQRTQQEDSAVYLCASSKHRTGGYGYTFGSGTRLTVV.